This TCR beta chain was recovered during a study of cytomegalovirus exposure and HLA in healthy donors. General study results and limits: Among the CMV-associated chains, three were confirmed in vitro as specific for CMV antigens.

V trimming: 5 bases; J trimming: 0 bases; junction bases outside the gene matches: 7. The CDR3 runs to 16 residues. CDR1 and CDR2 from the germline V gene are WSHSY and SAAADI. Produced via immunoSEQ multiplex PCR; TCRdb's table is partial and in-frame only. The sample lists about 83,000 clones, approximately 96% occurring once. This clone was recorded only once. Its antigen remains unidentified. This receptor was taken from a woman between 18 and 29 years old in good health and CMV-seronegative. This chain uses TRBV10-2 with TRBJ2-4; TRBD2 agrees at 7 bases. Sequencing was done on a sample of PBMCs. The chain's CDR3 is CASSQLAELAKNIQYF. CDR3 DNA sequence: TGCGCCAGCAGTCAGCTAGCGGAACTAGCCAAAAACATTCAGTACTTC.